Below, 24 T cell receptor beta chains from the same sample are listed, as sequenced in a study of cytomegalovirus exposure and HLA in healthy donors. PCR amplification relied on 60 Vbeta primers (plus 13 Jbeta primers). TCRdb's table, derived via immunoSEQ multiplex PCR, lists solely in-frame clones and lacks some. Its table lists nearly 200,000 clones. Input material: PBMCs. These receptors were taken from a boy aged 10-17 years in good health and CMV-seronegative.

V gene TRBV4-3 combines with J gene TRBJ2-3; possible D gene TRBD2, 5 bases. The CDR3 extends over 16 amino acids. From germline, CDR1 is LGHNA and CDR2 YSLEER. V lost 1 base and J lost 0, with 11 bases in between. CDR3 residues: CASSQVTGISTDTQYF. For the CDR3, the DNA is TGCGCCAGCAGCCAAGTGACGGGAATTAGCACAGATACGCAGTATTTT.

The chain uses TRBV7-2 and TRBJ1-1, with D possibly matching TRBD1 (6 bases). Trimming shortened V by 5 bases and J by 6 bases, and 19 bases separated the two germline ends. The CDR3 has 15 amino acids. In germline, CDR1 is SGHTA, CDR2 FQGNSA. The CDR3 DNA is TGTGCCAGCAGCCTCCAGGGGATAGGCGTCGCTGAAGCTTTCTTT. This gives the protein CASSLQGIGVAEAFF. The whole variable domain, remainder taken from reference TRBV7-2 and TRBJ1-1, is GAGVSQSPSNKVTEKGKDVELRCDPISGHTALYWYRQSLGQGLEFLIYFQGNSAPDKSGLPSDRFSAERTGGSVSTLTIQRTQQEDSAVYLCASSLQGIGVAEAFFGQGTRLTVV.

This chain uses TRBV27 with TRBJ1-2; the match to TRBD1 covers 9 bases. V shed 2 bases, J shed 8 bases, and the junction held 3 bases outside the gene matches. The CDR3 is made up of 13 amino acids. The V gene's germline CDR1 is MNHEY and CDR2 SMNVEV (reference sequence). This CDR3 is CASSLTGGFGYTF. CDR3 coding DNA: TGTGCCAGCAGTTTAACAGGGGGCTTCGGCTACACCTTC.

The chain joins TRBV11-2 to TRBJ2-5, with 7 bases lining up with TRBD1. Germline CDR1 SGHAT, CDR2 FQNNGV. Germline trimming cut 8 bases from V and 2 bases from J; bases unmatched to any gene: 5. The CDR3 is 13 amino acids. Written as DNA, the CDR3 is TGTGCCAGCGCCCGGGACAGACAAGAGACCCAGTACTTC. Amino acid sequence: CASARDRQETQYF. Drawing the rest from reference TRBV11-2 and TRBJ2-5, the complete variable domain is EAGVAQSPRYKIIEKRQSVAFWCNPISGHATLYWYQQILGQGPKLLIQFQNNGVVDDSQLPKDRFSAERLKGVDSTLKIQPAKLEDSAVYLCASARDRQETQYFGPGTRLLVL.

CDR3 nucleotides: TGTGCCAGCAGTTCCGGGACAGGGTACAACGAGCAGTACTTC. Its translation: CASSSGTGYNEQYF. The rearrangement joins TRBV6-5 to TRBJ2-5; 9 nucleotides agree with TRBD1. The DNA end favors TRBJ2-7, so the J call may be wrong. Per the germline V gene, CDR1 is MNHEY and CDR2 is SVGAGI. The CDR3 runs to 14 residues.

The J gene is TRBJ2-5, the V gene TRBV7-9, with a weak D call TRBD1 (5 bases). Germline loops: CDR1 SEHNR, CDR2 FQNEAQ (reference sequence). The CDR3 spans 13 residues. The ends were cut back, 5 bases at V and 3 bases at J, with 10 bases in the middle. CDR3 nucleotides: TGTGCCAGCAGCGCCCAGGGTAAAGAGACCCAGTACTTC. Its translation is CASSAQGKETQYF.

V usage is TRBV11-2 and J usage is TRBJ1-2; 7 bases map to TRBD1. The germline gives CDR1 SGHAT, CDR2 FQNNGV. Trimming at V came to 1 base and at J to 8 bases, leaving 4 bases not matched to a gene. This CDR3 region has 13 residues. The CDR3 protein is CASSLALQGGYTF. CDR3 DNA sequence: TGTGCCAGCAGCTTAGCCCTACAGGGGGGCTACACCTTC.

V usage is TRBV6-5 and J usage is TRBJ1-1, with no clear D. The CDR3 spans 13 residues. Germline assignment: CDR1 MNHEY and CDR2 SVGAGI. V gave up 6 bases and J gave up 4 bases, with 12 bases separating them. The CDR3 loop is CASSDLGGTEAFF. CDR3 in DNA: TGTGCCAGCAGCGACCTAGGTGGCACTGAAGCTTTCTTT.

The chain joins TRBV9 to TRBJ2-5; D is uncertain. Germline V gene data show CDR1 as SGDLS and CDR2 as YYNGEE. V dropped 3 bases and J dropped 2 bases, with 5 bases sitting between them. This CDR3 comprises 12 residues. DNA of the CDR3: TGTGCCAGCAGCGACTATCAAGAGACCCAGTACTTC. Translated, it gives CASSDYQETQYF.

This rearrangement joins TRBV7-3 to TRBJ2-3; no definite D call. Germline CDR1 SGHTA, CDR2 FQGTGA. The CDR3 runs 14 residues. V lost 1 base, J lost 2 bases, and 7 bases lay in between. The CDR3 bases are TGTGCCAGCAGCTTAATGGGCCTCACAGATACGCAGTATTTT. Protein product: CASSLMGLTDTQYF.

The CDR3 nucleotides read TGTGCCAGCAGCTTATCCCCGGAGTTAGATACGCAGTATTTT. This encodes CASSLSPELDTQYF. The gene calls are TRBV7-3 and TRBJ2-3, with D unclear. Germline V CDR1 and CDR2: SGHTA, FQGTGA. Trimming left V 2 bases short and J 5 bases short, with 11 bases between. The CDR3 is made up of 14 amino acids.

The chain recombines TRBV5-1 with TRBJ1-2; 9 bases line up with TRBD1. This CDR3 is 14 amino acids long. Germline V lookup: CDR1 SGHRS, CDR2 YFSETQ. The V gene end was trimmed by 4 bases and the J gene end by 3 bases; junction bases not matched to a gene: 4. CDR3 in DNA: TGCGCCAGCAGCAGGACAGGGGAAGACTATGGCTACACCTTC. This codes for CASSRTGEDYGYTF.

This chain links TRBV15 with TRBJ1-1; D possibly corresponds to TRBD1 (6 bases). This CDR3 contains 14 residues. Germline V CDR1 and CDR2: LNHNV, YYDKDF (reference sequence). Between the trimmed V and J ends, which lost 5 bases and 0 bases, there was a span of 10 bases. CDR3 protein: CATSLTGMNTEAFF. The CDR3 DNA follows: TGTGCCACCAGCCTTACAGGGATGAACACTGAAGCTTTCTTT.

The chain links TRBV7-8 to TRBJ2-7, with D maybe TRBD2 (5 bases). The CDR3 runs 16 residues. In germline, CDR1 is SGHVS, CDR2 FQNEAQ. V was cut by 2 bases and J by 6 bases, with 20 bases left in between. The CDR3 sequence: CASSLYRVASPLEQYF. DNA of the CDR3: TGTGCCAGCAGCTTATACCGCGTGGCTAGCCCCCTCGAGCAGTACTTC.

The gene calls are TRBV19 and TRBJ2-5; TRBD2 might be the D (6 bases). This CDR3 spans 14 amino acids. CDR1 is LNHDA, CDR2 SQIVND, per germline (reference sequence). Trimming removed 5 bases from V and 5 bases from J, with 15 bases in between. The CDR3 region has the DNA TGTGCCAGTAGTCTAGGAGGGGAGGTGGAGACCCAGTACTTC. As protein: CASSLGGEVETQYF. The full variable domain, completed using reference TRBV19 and TRBJ2-5, is DGGITQSPKYLFRKEGQNVTLSCEQNLNHDAMYWYRQDPGQGLRLIYYSQIVNDFQKGDIAEGYSVSREKKESFPLTVTSAQKNPTAFYLCASSLGGEVETQYFGPGTRLLVL.

The chain carries TRBV5-6 and TRBJ2-2; 15 bases are a match to TRBD2. This CDR3 has 17 amino acids. V lost 4 bases and J lost 7; bases outside the gene matches: 8. Germline V gene lookup returns CDR1 SGHDT and CDR2 YYEEEE. CDR3 sequence: CASSGLAGGLKNGELFF. The CDR3 DNA is TGTGCCAGCAGCGGACTAGCGGGGGGGCTCAAGAACGGGGAGCTGTTTTTT.

The rearrangement links TRBV30 to TRBJ1-4; 7 bases are shared with TRBD1. Germline assignment: CDR1 GTSNPN and CDR2 SVGIG (reference sequence). The CDR3 is 14 amino acids. The J segment lost 4 bases and the V segment lost 6 bases, leaving 8 bases of the junction unmatched. Here the CDR3 DNA reads TGTGCCTGTCCGCGGGACAGTAGTAATGAAAAACTGTTTTTT. Protein product: CACPRDSSNEKLFF.

The gene calls are TRBV6-5 and TRBJ2-7; 9 positions match TRBD1. Germline assignment: CDR1 MNHEY and CDR2 SVGAGI. This CDR3 has 14 amino acids. The junction had 4 bases not matched to a gene; V was cut back by 5 bases and J by 2 bases. The CDR3 nucleotides are TGTGCCAGCAGTGGGACAGGGTCCCCCTACGAGCAGTACTTC. Translation gives CASSGTGSPYEQYF.

V and J are TRBV18 and TRBJ2-7, with 7 bases matching TRBD1. The CDR3 spans 14 residues. Germline V gene sequence: CDR1 KGHSH, CDR2 LQKENI. After removal of 1 base from V and 6 bases from J, the junction contained 6 bases not matched to a gene. CDR3: CASSPLDRVGEQYF. The CDR3 DNA reads as TGTGCCAGCTCACCACTTGACAGGGTTGGCGAGCAGTACTTC.

This sequence joins TRBV5-1 and TRBJ2-1, with D possibly being TRBD1 (6 bases). There are 13 residues in the CDR3. V lost 5 bases and J 7 bases, leaving 13 bases between the germline ends. CDR1 and CDR2 (germline): SGHRS, YFSETQ. CDR3 nucleotide sequence: TGCGCCAGCAGTTCCGGACAGTGGAATGAGCAGTTCTTC. This translates into CASSSGQWNEQFF.

The chain carries TRBV5-5 and TRBJ1-1, with a possible D match to TRBD1 (6 bases). CDR1 and CDR2 from the germline V gene are SGHKS and YYEKEE (reference sequence). V dropped 7 bases and J dropped 2 bases, with 15 bases sitting between them. The length of the CDR3 is 14 residues. As DNA, the CDR3 is TGTGCCAGCGGGTCCTTACAGGGAAACACTGAAGCTTTCTTT. This sequence encodes CASGSLQGNTEAFF. Full variable domain (outside the CDR3, taken from reference TRBV5-5 and TRBJ1-1): DAGVTQSPTHLIKTRGQQVTLRCSPISGHKSVSWYQQVLGQGPQFIFQYYEKEERGRGNFPDRFSARQFPNYSSELNVNALLLGDSALYLCASGSLQGNTEAFFGQGTRLTVV.

The chain links TRBV4-1 to TRBJ1-2; TRBD1 matches at 10 bases. This CDR3 has 16 residues. CDR1 and CDR2 from the germline V gene are MGHRA and YSYEKL. With V trimmed by 2 bases and J by 2 bases, 5 bases remained unmatched. Here the CDR3 reads CASSQSPGQGNYGYTF. The DNA for the CDR3 is TGCGCCAGCAGCCAATCTCCGGGACAGGGGAACTATGGCTACACCTTC.

This chain connects TRBV29-1 to TRBJ2-7; D is perhaps TRBD2 (6 bases). The germline gives CDR1 SQVTM, CDR2 ANQGSEA. Deletions cut 1 base from V and 3 bases from J, with 10 bases between. This CDR3 spans 13 amino acids. In DNA, the CDR3 is TGCAGCGTTGAAGGGGGGGAACTCTACGAGCAGTACTTC. It encodes CSVEGGELYEQYF.

CDR3 loop: CAWRGGAAYEQYF. CDR3 in DNA: TGTGCCTGGAGAGGAGGTGCAGCCTACGAGCAGTACTTC. The rearrangement joins TRBV30 to TRBJ2-7, with D possibly TRBD2 on 5 matching bases. Germline V gene sequence: CDR1 GTSNPN, CDR2 SVGIG (reference sequence). The CDR3 runs to 13 residues. V lost 3 bases and J lost 2, with 11 bases in between.